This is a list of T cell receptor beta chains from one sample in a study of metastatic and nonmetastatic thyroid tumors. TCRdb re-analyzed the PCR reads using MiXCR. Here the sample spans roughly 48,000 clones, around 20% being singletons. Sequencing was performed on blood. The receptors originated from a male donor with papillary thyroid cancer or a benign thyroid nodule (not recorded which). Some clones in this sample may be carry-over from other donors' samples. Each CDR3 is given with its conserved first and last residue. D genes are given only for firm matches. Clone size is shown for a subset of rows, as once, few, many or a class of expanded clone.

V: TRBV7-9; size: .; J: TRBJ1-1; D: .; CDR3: CASSLASGGAAFF; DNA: TGTGCCAGCAGCTTAGCGAGTGGCGGGGCCGCTTTCTTT
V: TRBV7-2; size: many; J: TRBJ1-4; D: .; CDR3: CASSFIRGNEKLFF; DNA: TGTGCCAGCAGCTTTATTCGGGGAAATGAAAAACTGTTTTTT
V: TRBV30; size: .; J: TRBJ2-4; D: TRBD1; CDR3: CAWDRGQTTKNIQYF; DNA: TGTGCCTGGGACAGGGGGCAGACGACCAAAAACATTCAGTACTTC
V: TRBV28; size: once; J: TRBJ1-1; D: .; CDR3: CASSFPGMNTEAFF; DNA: TGTGCCAGCAGTTTTCCGGGGATGAACACTGAAGCTTTCTTT
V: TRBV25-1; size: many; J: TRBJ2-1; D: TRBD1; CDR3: CASSAPLVNTGTGYGNEQFF; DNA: TGTGCCAGCAGCGCCCCCCTGGTGAATACCGGGACAGGATATGGCAATGAGCAGTTCTTC
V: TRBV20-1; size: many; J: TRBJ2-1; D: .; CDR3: CSALTTGDEQFF; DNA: TGCAGTGCTCTTACGACTGGGGATGAGCAGTTCTTC
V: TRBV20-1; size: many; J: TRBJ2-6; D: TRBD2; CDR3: CSARDGRAGANVLTF; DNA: TGCAGTGCTAGAGATGGGAGGGCTGGGGCCAACGTCCTGACTTTC
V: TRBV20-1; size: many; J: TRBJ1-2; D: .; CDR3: CSATLSKGTRGGYTF; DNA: TGCAGTGCGACCTTGAGTAAAGGGACCCGCGGTGGCTACACCTTC
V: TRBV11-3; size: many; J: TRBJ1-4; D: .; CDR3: CASSLDKTDEKLFF; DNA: TGTGCCAGCAGCTTAGATAAGACGGATGAAAAACTGTTTTTT
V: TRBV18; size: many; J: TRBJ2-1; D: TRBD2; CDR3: CASSQAGLAFNEQFF; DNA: TGTGCCAGCTCACAAGCGGGACTAGCTTTCAATGAGCAGTTCTTC
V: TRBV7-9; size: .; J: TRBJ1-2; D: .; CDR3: CASSFSVTLGYTF; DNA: TGTGCCAGCAGCTTTTCAGTGACCCTAGGCTACACCTTC
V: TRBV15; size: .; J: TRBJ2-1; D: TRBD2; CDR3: CATSKVAGSYNEQFF; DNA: TGTGCCACCAGCAAGGTAGCGGGATCATACAATGAGCAGTTCTTC
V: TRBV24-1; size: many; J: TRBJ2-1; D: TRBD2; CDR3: CATSDPSGTSELEQFF; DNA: TGTGCCACCAGTGATCCTAGCGGGACTAGCGAACTAGAGCAGTTCTTC
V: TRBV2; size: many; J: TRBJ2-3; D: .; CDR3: CASSNPMKAQYF; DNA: TGTGCCAGCAGCAATCCGATGAAGGCGCAGTATTTT
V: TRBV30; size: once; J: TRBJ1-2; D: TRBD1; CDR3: CAWSVGGDRGGYTF; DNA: TGTGCCTGGAGTGTAGGCGGGGACAGGGGAGGCTACACCTTC
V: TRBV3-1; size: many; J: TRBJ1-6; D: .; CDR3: CASSQVEGNSPLHF; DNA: TGTGCCAGCAGCCAAGTCGAGGGGAATTCACCCCTCCACTTT
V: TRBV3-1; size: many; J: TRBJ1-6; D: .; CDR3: CASSPDGHNSPLHF; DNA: TGTGCCAGCAGCCCGGACGGCCATAATTCACCCCTCCACTTT
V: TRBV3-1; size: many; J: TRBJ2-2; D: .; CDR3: CASSQGLPNTGELFF; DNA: TGTGCCAGCAGCCAAGGACTCCCGAACACCGGGGAGCTGTTTTTT
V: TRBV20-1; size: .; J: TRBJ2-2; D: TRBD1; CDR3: CSARDPGQGGTGELFF; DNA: TGCAGTGCTAGAGATCCGGGACAGGGTGGCACCGGGGAGCTGTTTTTT
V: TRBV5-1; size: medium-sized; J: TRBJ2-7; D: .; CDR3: CASSLTPGSYEQYF; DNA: TGCGCCAGCAGCTTAACCCCAGGCTCCTACGAGCAGTACTTC
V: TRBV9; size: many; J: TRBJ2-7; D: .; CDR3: CASSVSGIGTYEQYF; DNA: TGTGCCAGCAGCGTCTCGGGAATCGGGACCTACGAGCAGTACTTC
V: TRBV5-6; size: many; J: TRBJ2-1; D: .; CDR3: CASSSYRVEQFF; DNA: TGTGCCAGCAGCTCGTACAGGGTTGAGCAGTTCTTC
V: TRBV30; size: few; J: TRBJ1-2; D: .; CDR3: CAWSRRDTSNYGYTF; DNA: TGTGCCTGGAGTAGGAGGGACACATCTAACTATGGCTACACCTTC
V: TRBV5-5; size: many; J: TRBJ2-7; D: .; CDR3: CASSLTRFSYEQYF; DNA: TGTGCCAGCAGCCTGACGAGGTTCTCCTACGAGCAGTACTTC
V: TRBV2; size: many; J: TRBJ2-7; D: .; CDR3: CASNRVYEQYF; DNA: TGTGCCAGCAACAGGGTTTACGAGCAGTACTTC
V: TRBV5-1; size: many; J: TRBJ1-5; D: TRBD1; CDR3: CASRPGTGNQPQHF; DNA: TGCGCCAGCAGGCCCGGGACAGGCAATCAGCCCCAGCATTTT
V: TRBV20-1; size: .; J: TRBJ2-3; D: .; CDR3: CSAADSRYTDTQYF; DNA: TGCAGTGCTGCGGACTCCCGCTACACAGATACGCAGTATTTT
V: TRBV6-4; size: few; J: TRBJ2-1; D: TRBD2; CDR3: CASIYSGTSGADEQFF; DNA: TGTGCCAGCATTTACTCCGGGACTAGCGGGGCGGATGAGCAGTTCTTC
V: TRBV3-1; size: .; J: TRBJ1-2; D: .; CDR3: CASSRTVGFWFVYGYTF; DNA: TGTGCCAGCAGCCGCACAGTTGGGTTTTGGTTCGTCTATGGCTACACCTTC
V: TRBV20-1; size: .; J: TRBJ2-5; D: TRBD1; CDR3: CSAFPRTGPIETLYF; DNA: TGCAGTGCTTTCCCTCGGACAGGGCCGATAGAGACCCTGTACTTC
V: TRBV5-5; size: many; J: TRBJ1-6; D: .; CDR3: CASSLGRTGNSPLHF; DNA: TGTGCCAGCAGCTTGGGCAGGACGGGGAATTCACCCCTCCACTTT
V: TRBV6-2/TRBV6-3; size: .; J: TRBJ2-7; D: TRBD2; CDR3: CASSEIGGSSYEQYF; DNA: TGTGCCAGCAGTGAGATCGGCGGGAGCTCCTACGAGCAGTACTTC
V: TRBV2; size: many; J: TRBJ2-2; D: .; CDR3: CASRARPTGELFF; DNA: TGTGCCAGCAGAGCACGTCCCACCGGGGAGCTGTTTTTT
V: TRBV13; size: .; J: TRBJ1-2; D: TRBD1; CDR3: CASSTRTGGGYGYTF; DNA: TGTGCCAGCAGCACACGGACAGGGGGAGGCTATGGCTACACCTTC
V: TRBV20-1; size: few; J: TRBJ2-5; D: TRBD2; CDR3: CSARDSTSGRGVETQYF; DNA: TGCAGTGCTAGAGATTCTACTAGCGGGAGAGGCGTAGAGACCCAGTACTTC
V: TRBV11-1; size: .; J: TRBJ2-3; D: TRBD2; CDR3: CASSDLGGRAVDTQYF; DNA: TGTGCCAGCAGCGATCTCGGCGGGAGGGCGGTAGATACGCAGTATTTT
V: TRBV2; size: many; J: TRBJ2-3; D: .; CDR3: CASSDGGDTQYF; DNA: TGTGCCAGCAGTGATGGGGGAGATACGCAGTATTTT
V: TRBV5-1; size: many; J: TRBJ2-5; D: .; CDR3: CASSLGGSVQETQYF; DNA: TGCGCCAGCAGCTTGGGAGGGAGCGTGCAAGAGACCCAGTACTTC
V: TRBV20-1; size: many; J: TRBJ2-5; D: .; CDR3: CSARQQETQYF; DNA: TGCAGTGCTAGGCAGCAAGAGACCCAGTACTTC
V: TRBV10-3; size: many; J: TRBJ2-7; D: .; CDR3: CAIKPESSYEQYF; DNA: TGTGCCATCAAGCCGGAAAGCTCCTACGAGCAGTACTTC